Listed here are 11 T cell receptor beta chains from one sample, sequenced in a study of CXCR3-negative and CXCR3-positive naive CD8 T cells. General study points: Hydrophobicity was higher for TRB CDR3s found in CXCR3-positive naive cells than in CXCR3-negative naive cells.

Through 5' RACE with UMI labels, the TRB cDNA libraries were prepared. TCRdb re-called the 5' RACE reads, yielding one record per CDR3 amino acid sequence without DNA. This table holds under 85,000 distinct CDR3 sequences. Which antigens these TCRs recognize remains unknown. The specimen sequenced was naive CXCR3+ CD8+ T cells from blood. As to subset: CD45RO-CCR7+CD27+CD95- naive CD8+ T cells expressing CXCR3 (TNR3+). The source of these receptors is a human donor in good health. Some clones in this sample may be carry-over from other donors' samples.

The chain couples TRBV12-3 or TRBV12-4 to TRBJ2-1; with no DNA, the TCRdb D assignment of TRBD2 cannot be verified. CDR3 size: 16 residues. The CDR3 sequence: CASSLKRDGAFNEQFF.

This chain joins TRBV29-1 and TRBJ2-5; TCRdb selects TRBD2, and the lack of DNA leaves this call unchecked. CDR1 and CDR2 (germline): SQVTM, ANQGSEA. The CDR3 spans 14 residues. The CDR3 spells CSVTLAGEGETQYF.

This chain joins TRBV28 and TRBJ2-1; without DNA, the TCRdb call of TRBD2 cannot be checked. Germline CDR1 and CDR2: MDHEN and SYDVKM. The CDR3 is 14 amino acids. CDR3 in amino acids: CASSSSRGSHEQFF.

The chain couples TRBV5-1 to TRBJ1-1; the D call of TRBD1 rests on TCRdb alone, since no DNA is present to check it. The CDR3 is 12 residues long. Germline V gives CDR1 SGHRS, CDR2 YFSETQ. CDR3 region: CASSYVGAEAFF.

The genes are TRBV6-5 and TRBJ1-2; TCRdb gives TRBD1 as the D gene, but with no DNA this cannot be confirmed. Per the germline V gene, CDR1 is MNHEY and CDR2 is SVGAGI. CDR3 length: 15 residues. CDR3 sequence reads: CASSYLPDGEYGYTF.

V and J are TRBV4-1 and TRBJ2-2; TCRdb indicates TRBD1, and absent DNA this call remains unverified. The CDR3 loop spans 18 amino acids. Germline values: CDR1 MGHRA, CDR2 YSYEKL. The CDR3 reads CASSRRQGDRSNTGELFF.

The chain is built from TRBV20-1 and TRBJ2-2; with no DNA, the TCRdb D assignment of TRBD1 cannot be verified. CDR3 length equals 16 residues. The germline V gene has CDR1 DFQATT and CDR2 SNEGSKA (reference sequence). This chain's CDR3 is CSARDLGGENTGELFF.

The rearrangement links TRBV2 to TRBJ2-1; TCRdb proposes TRBD2, but this gene call is untestable without DNA. The CDR3 runs 13 residues. CDR1 is SNHLY, CDR2 FYNNEI, per germline. CDR3 region: CASSLSGGPAQFF.

This rearrangement joins TRBV12-3 or TRBV12-4 to TRBJ2-1. The length of the CDR3 is 13 residues. The CDR3 loop reads CASMRAPYNEQFF.

V is TRBV7-9 and J is TRBJ2-7; TCRdb proposes TRBD1, but this gene call is untestable without DNA. The CDR3 consists of 14 residues. Germline V gives CDR1 SEHNR, CDR2 FQNEAQ (reference sequence). The CDR3 protein is CASSYRGPHYEQYF.

The V call is TRBV6-2 or TRBV6-3, the J call TRBJ2-1. This CDR3 has 14 residues. The germline V gene encodes CDR1 MNHEY and CDR2 SVGEGT. The CDR3 is CASSYYGPDNEQFF.